Below, one T cell receptor (beta chain) is given with its context. The antigen remains unidentified. This entry is derived from a study of cytomegalovirus exposure and HLA in healthy donors. About the study: From HLA-typed donors, an early data release held some 91 million unique TCRs.

A multiplex PCR was run with 60 Vbeta primers and 13 Jbeta primers. Sequencing used immunoSEQ multiplex PCR; TCRdb keeps in-frame clones, though not all of them. Altogether 150,000 to 200,000 clones are present, around 77% being singletons, with the ten largest covering 2% to 2.5%. CDR3 length: 17 residues. The germline CDR1 and CDR2 sequences are MNHNS and SASEGT. V shed 1 base, J shed 4 bases, and the junction held 7 bases outside the gene matches. Study-level points and caveats: HLA-A and HLA-B allele assignments for most subjects were reportedly predicted accurately using TCR beta sequences. For most TCR beta V segments, an earlier analysis put the productive rate at about 87% or about 30% of the time. Overall, around 160 TCR beta chains were annotated as cytomegalovirus-associated.

This chain links TRBV6-1 with TRBJ2-5, with 12 bases matching TRBD1. This sequence originates from a man aged 60 to 75 in good health and CMV-seronegative. The sample consisted of PBMCs. The DNA of the CDR3 is TGTGCCAGCAGTGAAGAAGGGGGGACAGGGGGCCGAGAGACCCAGTACTTC. This codes for CASSEEGGTGGRETQYF.